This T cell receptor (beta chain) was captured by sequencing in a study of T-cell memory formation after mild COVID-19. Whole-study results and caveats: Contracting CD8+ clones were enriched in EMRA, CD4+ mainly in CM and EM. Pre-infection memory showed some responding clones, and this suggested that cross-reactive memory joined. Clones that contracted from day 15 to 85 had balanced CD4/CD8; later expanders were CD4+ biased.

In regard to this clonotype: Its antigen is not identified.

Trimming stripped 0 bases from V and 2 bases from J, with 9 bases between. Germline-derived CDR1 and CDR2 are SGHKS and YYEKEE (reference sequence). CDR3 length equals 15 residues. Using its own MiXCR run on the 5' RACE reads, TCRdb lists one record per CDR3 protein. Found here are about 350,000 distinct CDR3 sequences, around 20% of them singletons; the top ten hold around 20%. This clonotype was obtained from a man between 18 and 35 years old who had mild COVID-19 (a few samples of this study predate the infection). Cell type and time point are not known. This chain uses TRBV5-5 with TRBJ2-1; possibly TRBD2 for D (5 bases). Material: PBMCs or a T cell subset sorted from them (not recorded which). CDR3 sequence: CASSLARLPYNEQFF. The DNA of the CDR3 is TGTGCCAGCAGCTTGGCCCGACTACCCTACAATGAGCAGTTCTTC.